This T cell receptor (beta chain) was retrieved from a study of CD8+ T cells in alopecia areata. In the study overall: Treated patients were given oral tofacitinib, which was dosed at 5 to 10 mg twice daily. Whole-study findings and limits: Alopecia totalis/universalis scalp especially showed more expanded CD8+ clones than normal scalp. TCRs were shared less clearly across patients than in mice, possibly for HLA-related reasons.

The CDR3 totals 13 residues. The germline gives CDR1 SGHAT, CDR2 FQDESV (reference sequence). V shed 4 bases and J shed 6 bases, with 9 bases lying between them. This clone was seen only a few times. What it binds is not known. Extracted RNA was reverse transcribed, and the resulting cDNA served as sequencing template. Measured with immunoSEQ multiplex PCR; TCRdb has only the in-frame clones, and not every one. Here the sample spans 210,000 or so clones, approximately 65% being singletons. The treatment denotes: oral pan-JAK inhibitor, 5-10 mg twice daily. This sequence originates from a human donor with alopecia areata. The input for sequencing was CD4+ T cells sorted from blood, taken at week 44, from a patient treated with tofacitinib. The chain joins TRBV11-1 to TRBJ1-4; no clear D gene. The CDR3 DNA is TGTGCCAGCAGCTCAGCGATAGATGAAAAACTGTTTTTT. It is translated as CASSSAIDEKLFF.